The rows below give T cell receptor beta chains drawn from one sample of a study of early T cells in non-severe SARS-CoV-2 infection. TCRdb reanalysed the 5' RACE reads using MiXCR and keeps one entry per CDR3 protein. The sample records around 84,000 distinct CDR3 sequences, about an eighth being singletons. The source material was whole blood. These receptor sequences come from an adult who was a healthcare worker with PCR-confirmed SARS-CoV-2 infection or an uninfected control (not recorded which). Each CDR3 is given with its conserved first and last residue. The order of the fields is clone size, V gene, J gene, D gene, CDR3 DNA, CDR3 protein. The D gene is left open where the match is weak. Not every row has a clone size; where given, it reads once, few, many or a size class.

many	TRBV5-1	TRBJ2-1	-	TGCGCCAGCAGCTTGGACAGGGCCCCCTACCCTGAGCAGTTCTTC	CASSLDRAPYPEQFF
-	TRBV5-1	TRBJ1-5	-	TGCGCCAGCAGCCCCGTCCCGGATAGCAATCAGCCCCAGCATTTT	CASSPVPDSNQPQHF
many	TRBV28	TRBJ1-2	-	TGTGCCAGCACCACAGGCAACGAGTATGGCTACACCTTC	CASTTGNEYGYTF
many	TRBV5-1	TRBJ2-3	-	TGCGCCAGCAGCTTGTTCGGAGTGGATACGCAGTATTTT	CASSLFGVDTQYF
few	TRBV20-1	TRBJ2-7	-	TGCAGTGCTAGTGGCGACGGAATGGCCTACGAGCAGTACTTC	CSASGDGMAYEQYF
few	TRBV11-2	TRBJ2-2	-	TGTGCCAGCAGCTTTGTCCAGGGGAACACCGGGGAGCTGTTTTTT	CASSFVQGNTGELFF
few	TRBV7-9	TRBJ1-4	-	TGTGCCAGCAGCCCCCGCGAGGCAACTAATGAAAAACTGTTTTTT	CASSPREATNEKLFF
few	TRBV27	TRBJ1-4	TRBD1	TGTGCCAGCAGTTTTGGGGACAGTGAAAAACTGTTTTTT	CASSFGDSEKLFF
-	TRBV3-1	TRBJ2-7	TRBD1	TGTGCCAGCAGCCCGTCCGGGACAGGGCACCACGAGCAGTACTTC	CASSPSGTGHHEQYF
few	TRBV10-3	TRBJ2-5	-	TGTGCCGCCCGCCCCTTGAGTGGAGAGACCCAGTACTTC	CAARPLSGETQYF
many	TRBV23-1	TRBJ2-3	TRBD1	TGCGCCAGCAGTCAATTTTCACAGGGGGCGGGAGATACGCAGTATTTT	CASSQFSQGAGDTQYF
few	TRBV28	TRBJ2-5	TRBD2	TGTGCCAGCAGTCGCCCCGCGGGGGGCGCGGCCCAGTACTTC	CASSRPAGGAAQYF
many	TRBV29-1	TRBJ2-1	-	TGCAGCGTCCCCCGGCAGGGGGACTATGAGCAGTTCTTC	CSVPRQGDYEQFF
-	TRBV27	TRBJ2-6	TRBD2	TGTGCCAGCAGGCAGGGACTATCTGGGGCCAACGTCCTGACTTTC	CASRQGLSGANVLTF
few	TRBV6-1	TRBJ2-7	-	TGTGCCAGCGAGGTTAGCTCCACGAGGGGCGAGCAGTACTTC	CASEVSSTRGEQYF
-	TRBV11-2	TRBJ2-1	-	TGTGCCAGCGAGATAGGTGAGGCGAGATTCTTC	CASEIGEARFF
-	TRBV7-6	TRBJ2-2	-	TGTGCCAGCAGCCCGACCTGGACTGGGGGGACCGGGGAGCTGTTTTTT	CASSPTWTGGTGELFF
many	TRBV10-2	TRBJ2-5	-	TGCGCCAGCAGTGTAAAGTCAGAGACCCAGTACTTC	CASSVKSETQYF
many	TRBV9	TRBJ2-2	TRBD2	TGTGCCAGCAGCGTAGATGGACTAGCGGGAGAAACCGGGGAGCTGTTTTTT	CASSVDGLAGETGELFF
-	TRBV28	TRBJ1-3	-	TGTGCCAGCCTCACCGGGCGGGAGTATCGAAACACCATATATTTT	CASLTGREYRNTIYF
few	TRBV20-1	TRBJ2-1	TRBD2	TGCAGTGCACGGACTAGTTCTTACAATGAGCAGTTCTTC	CSARTSSYNEQFF
many	TRBV20-1	TRBJ2-1	TRBD2	TGCAGTGCTAGAGATTTAGCGGGGGGCTGGACCTACAATGAGCAGTTCTTC	CSARDLAGGWTYNEQFF
-	TRBV20-1	TRBJ2-3	TRBD1	TGCAGTGCCCAAGGGCGACAGGGGAGGAATACGCAGTATTTT	CSAQGRQGRNTQYF
-	TRBV5-1	TRBJ1-3	TRBD1	TGCGCCAGCAGCTTCCGGACAGGGGACGAAAACACCATATATTTT	CASSFRTGDENTIYF
-	TRBV19	TRBJ2-1	TRBD1	TGTGCCAGTAGTACTGGGACAGAGCCCTACAATGAGCAGTTCTTC	CASSTGTEPYNEQFF
-	TRBV12-3/TRBV12-4	TRBJ1-2	-	TGTGCCAGCAGTTTACTTTTCCGGACCTTC	CASSLLFRTF
many	TRBV5-1	TRBJ2-1	-	TGCGCCGTGCCGTCCTGGACCCATCAGGACGGTGAGCAGTTCTTC	CAVPSWTHQDGEQFF
few	TRBV20-1	TRBJ2-1	-	TGCAGTGCTAGAGAGGTGATTCCGAAGAGTCTGGAGGGCAATGAGCAGTTCTTC	CSAREVIPKSLEGNEQFF
-	TRBV6-6	TRBJ2-7	-	TGTGCCAGCAGTGTGTTGGGCCAAAAAGGGGAGCAGTACTTC	CASSVLGQKGEQYF
few	TRBV11-2	TRBJ2-2	TRBD2	TGTGCCAGCAGCCCGAAAACGCCGGGACTAGCGGGAGGCACCGGGGAGCTGTTTTTT	CASSPKTPGLAGGTGELFF
-	TRBV5-1	TRBJ2-5	-	TGCGCCAGCAGCTTGGCGGGACAAGCGGGGGAGACCCAGTACTTC	CASSLAGQAGETQYF
few	TRBV6-1	TRBJ2-5	-	TGTGCCAGCAGTGAAGACCCTCAGGGGCGGGAGACCCAGTACTTC	CASSEDPQGRETQYF
many	TRBV10-1	TRBJ2-5	TRBD2	TGCGCCAGCAACTCTAGCGGGGGGCCGAGTCAAGAGACCCAGTACTTC	CASNSSGGPSQETQYF
many	TRBV12-3/TRBV12-4	TRBJ1-5	-	TGTGCCAGCAGTTTCGGGCCGATCAAGGAGCCCCAGCATTTT	CASSFGPIKEPQHF
many	TRBV6-2/TRBV6-3	TRBJ1-6	-	TGTGCCAGCAGTAAGGGTCTGGCGGCAGGTCATTCACCCCTCCACTTT	CASSKGLAAGHSPLHF
few	TRBV15	TRBJ2-2	-	TGTGCCACCGGGGTGGTGGGGACCGGGGAGCTGTTTTTT	CATGVVGTGELFF
few	TRBV12-3/TRBV12-4	TRBJ2-1	-	TGTGCCAGCAGTTTACTAGTTTTTGAGCAGTTCTTC	CASSLLVFEQFF
-	TRBV2	TRBJ2-2	TRBD2	TGTGCCAGCAGTCTCGGGACTAGCGGGAGCGCCGGGGAGCTGTTTTTT	CASSLGTSGSAGELFF
few	TRBV27	TRBJ2-1	TRBD1	TGTGCCAGCAGTTTCCTTGGGACAGGGGTTGGGAATGAGCAGTTCTTC	CASSFLGTGVGNEQFF
few	TRBV9	TRBJ2-1	TRBD2	TGTGCCAGTTCTCCCGGGGGGGCCGCCTACAATGAGCAGTTCTTC	CASSPGGAAYNEQFF
many	TRBV11-3	TRBJ2-7	-	TGTGCCAGCAGCCCGGGCCGCAGCTCCTACGAGCAGTACTTC	CASSPGRSSYEQYF
few	TRBV18	TRBJ1-4	-	TGTGCCAGCTCACGAGGGGGTAATGAAAAACTGTTTTTT	CASSRGGNEKLFF
many	TRBV5-1	TRBJ2-2	TRBD2	TGCGCCAGCAGCTTGGCTGGGACTAGCTGGAACACCGGGGAGCTGTTTTTT	CASSLAGTSWNTGELFF
-	TRBV5-6	TRBJ1-2	-	TGTGCCAGCAGCTTTACAGGGCGCGATGGCTACACCTTC	CASSFTGRDGYTF
-	TRBV11-2	TRBJ2-7	-	TGTGCCAGCACCATAGGGGGTTTGTCCTACGAGCAGTACTTC	CASTIGGLSYEQYF
many	TRBV5-6	TRBJ1-1	-	TGTGCCAGCAGCCGGGGGGTTAATCTGAACACTGAAGCTTTCTTT	CASSRGVNLNTEAFF
many	TRBV7-9	TRBJ1-2	TRBD1	TGTGCCAGCAGCATATCGACAGGGGCCGGCTATGGCTACACCTTC	CASSISTGAGYGYTF
many	TRBV7-8	TRBJ2-1	-	TGTGCCAGCAGCCGCGGACTAACCGCTTCCTACAATGAGCAGTTCTTC	CASSRGLTASYNEQFF
many	TRBV6-6	TRBJ2-3	TRBD2	TGTGCCAGCAGTTCCCGACTAGCGGGGGGGCAGGGAGATACGCAGTATTTT	CASSSRLAGGQGDTQYF
few	TRBV7-9	TRBJ1-1	-	TGTGCCAGCAGGGGAGGGAGGAACACTGAAGCTTTCTTT	CASRGGRNTEAFF
-	TRBV4-1	TRBJ1-3	-	TGCGCCAGCAGCCGGAGCGCAGGGAGTGCTGGAAACACCATATATTTT	CASSRSAGSAGNTIYF